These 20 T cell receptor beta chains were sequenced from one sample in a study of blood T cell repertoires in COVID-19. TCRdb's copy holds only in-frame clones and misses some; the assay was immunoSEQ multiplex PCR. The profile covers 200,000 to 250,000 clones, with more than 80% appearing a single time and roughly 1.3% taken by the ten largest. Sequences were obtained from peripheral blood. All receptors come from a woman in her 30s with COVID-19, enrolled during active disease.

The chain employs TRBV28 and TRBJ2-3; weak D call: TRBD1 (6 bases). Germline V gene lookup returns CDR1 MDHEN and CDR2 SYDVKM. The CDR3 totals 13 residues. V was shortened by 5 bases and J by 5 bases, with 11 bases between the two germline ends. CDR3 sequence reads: CASSPGTRDTQYF. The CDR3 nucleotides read TGTGCCAGCAGTCCCGGGACACGAGATACGCAGTATTTT.

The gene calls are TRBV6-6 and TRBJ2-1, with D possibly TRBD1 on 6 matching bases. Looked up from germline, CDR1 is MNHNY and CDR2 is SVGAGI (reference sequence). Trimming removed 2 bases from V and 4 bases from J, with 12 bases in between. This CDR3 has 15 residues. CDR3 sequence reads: CASSYPGTYYNEQFF. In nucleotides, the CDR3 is TGTGCCAGCAGTTACCCGGGGACATATTACAATGAGCAGTTCTTC.

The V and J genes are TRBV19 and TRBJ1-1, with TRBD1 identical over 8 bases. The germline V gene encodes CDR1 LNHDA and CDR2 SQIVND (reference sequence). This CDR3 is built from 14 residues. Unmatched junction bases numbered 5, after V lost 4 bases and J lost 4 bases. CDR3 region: CASSTGGAGTEAFF. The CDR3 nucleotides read TGTGCCAGTAGTACAGGGGGCGCCGGCACTGAAGCTTTCTTT.

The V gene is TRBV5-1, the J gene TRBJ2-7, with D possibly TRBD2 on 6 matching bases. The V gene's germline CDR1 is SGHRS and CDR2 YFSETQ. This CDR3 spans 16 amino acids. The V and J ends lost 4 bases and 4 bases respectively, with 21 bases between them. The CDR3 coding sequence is TGCGCCAGCAGCAGGATTTGGGACTCGGCAGAATACGAGCAGTACTTC. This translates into CASSRIWDSAEYEQYF.

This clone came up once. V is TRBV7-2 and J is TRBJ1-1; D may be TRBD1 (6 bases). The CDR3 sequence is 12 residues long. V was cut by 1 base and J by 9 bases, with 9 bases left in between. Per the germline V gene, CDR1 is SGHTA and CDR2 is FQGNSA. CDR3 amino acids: CASSLEDRKAFF. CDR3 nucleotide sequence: TGTGCCAGCAGCTTAGAAGACAGGAAAGCTTTCTTT. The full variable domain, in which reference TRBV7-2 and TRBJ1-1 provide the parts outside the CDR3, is GAGVSQSPSNKVTEKGKDVELRCDPISGHTALYWYRQSLGQGLEFLIYFQGNSAPDKSGLPSDRFSAERTGGSVSTLTIQRTQQEDSAVYLCASSLEDRKAFFGQGTRLTVV.

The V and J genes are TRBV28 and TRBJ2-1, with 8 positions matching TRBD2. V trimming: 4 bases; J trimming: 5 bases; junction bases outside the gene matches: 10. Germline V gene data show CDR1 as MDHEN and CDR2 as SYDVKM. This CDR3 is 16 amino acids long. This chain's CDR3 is CASSWPSSGANNEQFF. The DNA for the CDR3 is TGTGCCAGCAGTTGGCCGAGTAGCGGGGCGAACAATGAGCAGTTCTTC.

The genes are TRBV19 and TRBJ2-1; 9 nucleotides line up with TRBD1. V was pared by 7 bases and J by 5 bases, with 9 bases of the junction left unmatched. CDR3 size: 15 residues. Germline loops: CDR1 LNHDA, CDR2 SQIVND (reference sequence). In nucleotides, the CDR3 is TGTGCCAGTATGGGAACAGGGGGCGCCCACAATGAGCAGTTCTTC. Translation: CASMGTGGAHNEQFF.

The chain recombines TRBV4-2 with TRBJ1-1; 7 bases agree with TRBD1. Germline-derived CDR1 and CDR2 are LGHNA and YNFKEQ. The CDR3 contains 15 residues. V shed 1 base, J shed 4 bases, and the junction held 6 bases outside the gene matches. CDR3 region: CASSQADQGGTEAFF. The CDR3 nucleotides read TGTGCCAGCAGCCAAGCCGATCAGGGGGGCACTGAAGCTTTCTTT.

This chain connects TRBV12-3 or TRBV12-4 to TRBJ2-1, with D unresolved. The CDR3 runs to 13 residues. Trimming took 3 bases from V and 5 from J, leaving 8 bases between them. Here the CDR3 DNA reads TGTGCCAGCAGTTTGGCCCTTAACAATGAGCAGTTCTTC. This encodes CASSLALNNEQFF.

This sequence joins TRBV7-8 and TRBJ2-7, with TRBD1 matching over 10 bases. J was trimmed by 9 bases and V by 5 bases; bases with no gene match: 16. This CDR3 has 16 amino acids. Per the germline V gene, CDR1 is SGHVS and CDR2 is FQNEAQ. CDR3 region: CASSPGTGQGVSGQYF. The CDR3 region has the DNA TGTGCCAGCAGCCCCGGAACCGGACAGGGGGTCTCGGGGCAGTACTTC.

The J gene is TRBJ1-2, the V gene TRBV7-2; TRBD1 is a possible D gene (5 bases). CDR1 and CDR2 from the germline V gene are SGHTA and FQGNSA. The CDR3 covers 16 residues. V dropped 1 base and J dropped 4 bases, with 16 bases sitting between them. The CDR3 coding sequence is TGTGCCAGCAGCTTAGAAGGGACTCCGGACGCCTATGGCTACACCTTC. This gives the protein CASSLEGTPDAYGYTF.

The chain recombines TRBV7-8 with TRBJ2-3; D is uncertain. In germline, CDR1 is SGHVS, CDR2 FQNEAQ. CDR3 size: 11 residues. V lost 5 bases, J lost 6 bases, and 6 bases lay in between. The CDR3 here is CASSRPDTQYF. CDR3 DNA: TGTGCCAGCAGCCGCCCGGATACGCAGTATTTT. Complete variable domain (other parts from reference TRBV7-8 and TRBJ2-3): GAGVSQSPRYKVAKRGQDVALRCDPISGHVSLFWYQQALGQGPEFLTYFQNEAQLDKSGLPSDRFFAERPEGSVSTLKIQRTQQEDSAVYLCASSRPDTQYFGPGTRLTVL.

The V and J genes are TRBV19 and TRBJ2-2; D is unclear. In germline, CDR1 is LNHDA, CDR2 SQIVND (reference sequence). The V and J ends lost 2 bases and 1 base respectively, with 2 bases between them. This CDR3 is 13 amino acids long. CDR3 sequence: CASSIQNTGELFF. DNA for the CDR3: TGTGCCAGTAGTATACAGAACACCGGGGAGCTGTTTTTT.

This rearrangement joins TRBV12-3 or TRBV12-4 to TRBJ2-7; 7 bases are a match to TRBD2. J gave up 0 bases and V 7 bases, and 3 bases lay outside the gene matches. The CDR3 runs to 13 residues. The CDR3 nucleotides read TGTGCCAGCAAACGCGGGAGCTCCTACGAGCAGTACTTC. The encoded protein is CASKRGSSYEQYF.

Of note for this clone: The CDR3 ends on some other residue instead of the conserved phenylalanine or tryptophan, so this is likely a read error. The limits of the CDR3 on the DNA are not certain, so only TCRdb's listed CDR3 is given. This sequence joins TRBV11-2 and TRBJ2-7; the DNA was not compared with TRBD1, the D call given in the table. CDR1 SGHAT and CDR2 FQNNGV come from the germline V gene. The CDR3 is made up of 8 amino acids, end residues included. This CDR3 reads CASSPGVR.

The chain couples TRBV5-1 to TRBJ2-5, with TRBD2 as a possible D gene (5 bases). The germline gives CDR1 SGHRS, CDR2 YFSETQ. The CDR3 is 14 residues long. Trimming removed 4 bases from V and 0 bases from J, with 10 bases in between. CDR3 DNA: TGCGCCAGCAGCACCACGGGGTACCAAGAGACCCAGTACTTC. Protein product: CASSTTGYQETQYF.

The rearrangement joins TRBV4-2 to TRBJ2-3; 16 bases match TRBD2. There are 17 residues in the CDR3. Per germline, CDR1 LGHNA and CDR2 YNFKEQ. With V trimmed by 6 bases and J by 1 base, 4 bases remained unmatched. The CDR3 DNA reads TGTGCCAGCAGTGGGACTAGCGGGAGGGCCCGCACAGATACGCAGTATTTT. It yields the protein CASSGTSGRARTDTQYF.

The CDR3 DNA reads TGTGCCAGCAGCCCCGGGACTAGCCCCCCTGAGCAGTACTTC. Amino acid sequence: CASSPGTSPPEQYF. The gene calls are TRBV4-2 and TRBJ2-7, with TRBD2 matching over 9 bases. V shed 4 bases, J shed 7 bases, and the junction held 8 bases outside the gene matches. Germline CDR1 LGHNA, CDR2 YNFKEQ. The CDR3 extends over 14 amino acids.

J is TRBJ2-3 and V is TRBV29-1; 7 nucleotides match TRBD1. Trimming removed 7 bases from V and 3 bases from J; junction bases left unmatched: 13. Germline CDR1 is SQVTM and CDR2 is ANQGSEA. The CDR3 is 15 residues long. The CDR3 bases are TGCAGCGCCTTGGGACGGGCAGGGGGAACAGATACGCAGTATTTT. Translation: CSALGRAGGTDTQYF.

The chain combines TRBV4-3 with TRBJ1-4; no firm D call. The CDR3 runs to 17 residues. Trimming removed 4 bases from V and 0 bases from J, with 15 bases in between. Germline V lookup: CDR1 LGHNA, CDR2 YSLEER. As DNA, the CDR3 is TGCGCCAGCAGCCCTAGAACGGTTCCTGCAACTAATGAAAAACTGTTTTTT. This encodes CASSPRTVPATNEKLFF.